This TCR beta chain was recorded in a study of shared clonotypes between healthy human individuals. Study outcomes and limitations: Clonotypes which were not shared had lower generation probabilities than clonotypes that all four donors shared. Deeper or shallower sequencing was expected to change how clonotypes are shared among donors.

Naive CD4+ cells were CD45RA-selected; the remaining cells were memory. As concerns this clone: Its specificity is unknown.

Produced via immunoSEQ multiplex PCR; TCRdb's table is partial and in-frame only. The sample has around 2.5 million clones; roughly 93% are singletons. This receptor was identified in a man between 18 and 29 years old in good health. Some clones in this sample may be carry-over from other donors' samples. The material sequenced was naive CD4+ T cells from PBMCs. As for subset: CD45RA+ positively selected.

The CDR3 loop reads CASSLGLGETQYF. CDR3 nucleotides: TGTGCCAGCAGCTTGGGCCTCGGGGAGACCCAGTACTTC. The genes are TRBV5-6 and TRBJ2-5, with D hard to call. The CDR3 is 13 amino acids. V was clipped by 0 bases and J by 5 bases, with 8 bases between them. CDR1 SGHDT and CDR2 YYEEEE come from the germline V gene.